The clone carrying this T cell receptor beta chain showed up just a few times. The antigen is undetermined. This sample is part of a study of T-cell reconstitution after alpha-beta-depleted transplantation in children. Study conclusions and caveats: After one year, T-cell counts and TCRbeta diversity mostly came from new T cells. The origin of alpha-beta T cells about two months after transplant was reportedly several hundred expanded graft clones. At day 60, the high TCRbeta diversity found in some patients originated from recipient T cells and thymic progenitors that had survived.

Trimming pared 3 bases from V and 3 bases from J, leaving 12 bases between. From germline, CDR1 is MGHRA and CDR2 YSYEKL. The CDR3 runs to 15 residues. Preparing the TCRbeta library involved the use of unique molecular identifiers. TCRdb processed the PCR reads anew with MiXCR; each CDR3 protein has one entry. Among 700,000 to 950,000 distinct CDR3 sequences listed, approximately 15% were seen once. Sequencing used PBMCs, mostly from graft donor cells, obtained 360 days after TCRalphabeta/CD19-depleted stem cell transplant. V is TRBV4-1 and J is TRBJ1-5; no clear D gene. This clonotype was obtained from a male patient under 18 who had a stem cell transplant for acute lymphoblastic leukemia, so the T cells may come from the graft donor. The CDR3 coding sequence is TGCGCCAGCAGCCATGTCGAGGCGGCCAATCAGCCCCAGCATTTT. Encoded protein: CASSHVEAANQPQHF.